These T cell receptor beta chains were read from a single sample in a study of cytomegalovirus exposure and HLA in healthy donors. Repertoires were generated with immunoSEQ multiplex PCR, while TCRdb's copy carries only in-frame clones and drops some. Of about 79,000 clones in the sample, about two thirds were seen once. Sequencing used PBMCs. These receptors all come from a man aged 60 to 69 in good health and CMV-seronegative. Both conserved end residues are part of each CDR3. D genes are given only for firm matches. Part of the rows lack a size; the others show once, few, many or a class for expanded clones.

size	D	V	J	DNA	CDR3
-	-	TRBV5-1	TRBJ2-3	TGCGCCAGCAGCTTGGGGGGGGCCGGGGGGGATACGCAGTATTTT	CASSLGGAGGDTQYF
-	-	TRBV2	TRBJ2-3	TGTGCCAGCAGTTCTAGCACAGATACGCAGTATTTT	CASSSSTDTQYF
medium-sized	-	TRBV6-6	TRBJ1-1	TGTGCCAGCAGCTACATGCAGGGAGCTTTCTTT	CASSYMQGAFF
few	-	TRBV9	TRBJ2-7	TGTGCCAGCAGCGTAGAAGAACCCTCGGGGGAGCAGTACTTC	CASSVEEPSGEQYF
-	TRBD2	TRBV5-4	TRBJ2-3	TGTGCCAGCAGCTTGGGTCTAGCGGGAGGGCCCCCAGATACGCAGTATTTT	CASSLGLAGGPPDTQYF
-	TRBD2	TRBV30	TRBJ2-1	TGTGCCTCGGGGGGGACTAGCGCGGGTTTGGGGCAGTTCTTC	CASGGTSAGLGQFF
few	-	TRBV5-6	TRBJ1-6	TGTGCCAGCAGCTTAGACAAGGTCTCACCCCTCCACTTT	CASSLDKVSPLHF
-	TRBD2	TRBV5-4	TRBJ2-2	TGTGCCAGCAGCCCAGGACTAGCGGGGTCGAACACCGGGGAGCTGTTTTTT	CASSPGLAGSNTGELFF
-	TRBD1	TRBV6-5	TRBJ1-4	TGTGCCAGCCGACAGGGAGGTAATGAAAAACTGTTTTTT	CASRQGGNEKLFF
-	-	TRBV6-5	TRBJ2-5	TGTGCCAGCAGAACTACAGGGCAGGAGACCCAGTACTTC	CASRTTGQETQYF
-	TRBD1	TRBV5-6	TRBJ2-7	TGTGCCAGCAGCCGCGGGACAGGGGAGTACGAGCAGTACTTC	CASSRGTGEYEQYF
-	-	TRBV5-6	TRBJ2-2	TGTGCCAGCAGTAGGACAGACGGGGAGCTGTTTTTT	CASSRTDGELFF
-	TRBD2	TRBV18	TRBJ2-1	TGTGCCAGCTCACCCTCAGGGACTAGCGACAATGAGCAGTTCTTC	CASSPSGTSDNEQFF
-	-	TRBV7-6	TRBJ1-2	TGTGCCAGCAGCTTAGAGAACTGGGGCGGCTACACCTTC	CASSLENWGGYTF
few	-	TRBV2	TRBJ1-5	TGTGCCAGCATGAGGACAGGCAATCAGCCCCAGCATTTT	CASMRTGNQPQHF
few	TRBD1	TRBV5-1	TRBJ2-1	TGCGCCAGCAGCTTGGCCCGGGACAGGGTAGATGAGCAGTTCTTC	CASSLARDRVDEQFF
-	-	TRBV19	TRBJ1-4	TGTGCCACCGGGTGGGTTAATGAAAAACTGTTTTTT	CATGWVNEKLFF
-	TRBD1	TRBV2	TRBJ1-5	TGTGCCAGCAGTCAGGGGGAAGTTGCTTATCAGCCCCAGCATTTT	CASSQGEVAYQPQHF
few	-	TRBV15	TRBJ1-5	TGTGCCACCAGCAGAGGGTCGGGTTTTCAGCCCCAGCATTTT	CATSRGSGFQPQHF
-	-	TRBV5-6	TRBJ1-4	TGTGCCAGCAGCGTGTACGCGGCCAAGAATGAAAAACTGTTTTTT	CASSVYAAKNEKLFF
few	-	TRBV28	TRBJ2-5	TGTGCCAGCAGTTTATTACCCGGGTGGGAGACCCAGTACTTC	CASSLLPGWETQYF
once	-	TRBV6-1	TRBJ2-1	TGTGCCAGCAGTACTTACCACTACAATGAGCAGTTCTTC	CASSTYHYNEQFF
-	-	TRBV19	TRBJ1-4	TGTGCCAGTAGCCCCTGGGGGCAGGGAACCGAAAAACTGTTTTTT	CASSPWGQGTEKLFF
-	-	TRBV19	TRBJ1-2	TGTGCCAGCAGGACGGGGGGAAGGGATAGCTACACCTTC	CASRTGGRDSYTF
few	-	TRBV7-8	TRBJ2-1	TGTGCCAGCAGCTTGAACCGGGACTACAATGAGCAGTTCTTC	CASSLNRDYNEQFF
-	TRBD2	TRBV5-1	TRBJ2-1	TGCGCCAGCAGCTTGACGCTAGCGGGAGGGGTGGATGAGCAGTTCTTC	CASSLTLAGGVDEQFF
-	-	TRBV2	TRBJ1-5	TGTGCCAGCAGTTTATATAGCAATCAGCCCCAGCATTTT	CASSLYSNQPQHF
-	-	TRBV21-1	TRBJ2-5	TGTGCCAGAGGGGGACAGTCCGAAAAGACCCAGTACTTC	CARGGQSEKTQYF
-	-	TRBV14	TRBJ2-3	TGTGCCAGCAGTCGTTCGCTGTCTAGCGACACGCAGTATTTT	CASSRSLSSDTQYF
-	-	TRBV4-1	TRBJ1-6	TGCGCCAGCAGCCGATCCTCGGGGGGCGTATCACCCCTCCACTTT	CASSRSSGGVSPLHF
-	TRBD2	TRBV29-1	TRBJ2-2	TGCAGCGTTTCCCCCTTTAGCGGGTTGAACACCGGGGAGCTGTTTTTT	CSVSPFSGLNTGELFF
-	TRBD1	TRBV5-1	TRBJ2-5	TGCGCCAGCAGCTTGCGGGACAGAGGTGGCCAAGAGACCCAGTACTTC	CASSLRDRGGQETQYF
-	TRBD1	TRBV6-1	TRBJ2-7	TGTGCCAGCGAGCCTCTCGGGGACAGGGGCGGCGAGCAGTACTTC	CASEPLGDRGGEQYF
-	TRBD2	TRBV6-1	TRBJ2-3	TGTGCCAGCAGTGACGGGGCTAGCGGTGGGGATACGCAGTATTTT	CASSDGASGGDTQYF
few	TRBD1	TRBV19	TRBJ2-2	TGTGCCAGTAGTATCGACAGGGACACCGGGGAGCTGTTTTTT	CASSIDRDTGELFF
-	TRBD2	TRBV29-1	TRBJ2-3	TGCAGCGTTGGGATAGCGGGGGGAGGGGATACGCAGTATTTT	CSVGIAGGGDTQYF
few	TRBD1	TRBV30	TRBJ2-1	TGTGCCTGGAAAGGACAGGGGGCTGAATACAATGAGCAGTTCTTC	CAWKGQGAEYNEQFF
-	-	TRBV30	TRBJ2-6	TGTGCCTGGGGCCGCCTCGGGGGGGCCAACGTCCTGACTTTC	CAWGRLGGANVLTF
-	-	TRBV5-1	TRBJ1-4	TGCGCCAGCAGCCTGGAGCCGGGGATCGCTGAAAAACTGTTTTTT	CASSLEPGIAEKLFF
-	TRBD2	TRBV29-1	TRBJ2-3	TGCAGCGAGACCAGCGGGAGTGGAGATACGCAGTATTTT	CSETSGSGDTQYF
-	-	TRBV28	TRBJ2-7	TGTGCCAGCAGTTCCCCGCGCGGGGTTCGCTACGAGCAGTACTTC	CASSSPRGVRYEQYF
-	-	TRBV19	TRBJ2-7	TGTGCCAGTAGTGGGACTGATCCCCCAAGGGCCTACGAGCAGTACTTC	CASSGTDPPRAYEQYF
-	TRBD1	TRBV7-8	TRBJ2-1	TGTGCCAGCAGCTTAGAACAGGGGGCCTACAATGAGCAGTTCTTC	CASSLEQGAYNEQFF
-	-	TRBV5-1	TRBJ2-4	TGCGCCAGCAGCCTGGATCCAGGCTTAGCCAAAAACATTCAGTACTTC	CASSLDPGLAKNIQYF
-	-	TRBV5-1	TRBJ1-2	TGCGCCAGCAGCTTGCTACAGGGAGGGCTTGGCTACACCTTC	CASSLLQGGLGYTF